Listed below are T cell receptor beta chains from one sample, sequenced in a study of beta chain features in type 1 diabetes. Generated by immunoSEQ multiplex PCR, the TCRdb table keeps only in-frame clones and is missing some. The sample consists of 450,000 to 550,000 clones, 25% to 35% of them appearing once. The sample was naive CD4+ T cells from blood. These receptors originate from a man between 18 and 35 years old in good health. The CDR3 runs from the conserved cysteine through the conserved F or W. D genes are given only for firm matches. Size values are once, few and many counts, or a class for expanded clones, and some rows have none.

j_gene	abundance	v_gene	d_gene	CDR3nt	CDR3aa
TRBJ2-3	-	TRBV9	TRBD1	TGTGCCAGCAGCCCGCGGACAGGAAGCACAGATACGCAGTATTTT	CASSPRTGSTDTQYF
TRBJ1-2	few	TRBV29-1	TRBD1	TGCAGCGCCACGACAGGGGGAGGCTACACCTTC	CSATTGGGYTF
TRBJ2-1	-	TRBV11-1	TRBD2	TGTGCCAGCAGCTCATCCCCGGGGACTAGCTCCTACAATGAGCAGTTCTTC	CASSSSPGTSSYNEQFF
TRBJ2-1	-	TRBV28	TRBD1	TGTGCCAGCAGGGGGACAGGGCGTAATGAGCAGTTCTTC	CASRGTGRNEQFF
TRBJ2-2	few	TRBV5-4	-	TGTGCCAGCAGCTTCAGGACTGACACCGGGGAGCTGTTTTTT	CASSFRTDTGELFF
TRBJ2-5	-	TRBV2	TRBD2	TGTGCCAGCAGTGACCCTCGGACTAGGAGTACAGAGACCCAGTACTTC	CASSDPRTRSTETQYF
TRBJ2-7	-	TRBV28	-	TGTGCCAGCGAAGGATTTTCCTCCTACGAGCAGTACTTC	CASEGFSSYEQYF
TRBJ1-1	-	TRBV29-1	-	TGCAGCGTTGAAGGGCGAGCAGCGAACACTGAAGCTTTCTTT	CSVEGRAANTEAFF
TRBJ2-3	-	TRBV25-1	TRBD2	TGTGCCACTAGTGGGACTAGAATCCGCACAGATACGCAGTATTTT	CATSGTRIRTDTQYF
TRBJ2-1	-	TRBV7-2	TRBD1	TGTGCCAGCAGCAGGGACAGGGGTGGGAATGAGCAGTTCTTC	CASSRDRGGNEQFF
TRBJ2-7	-	TRBV28	TRBD2	TGTGCCAGCAGAATATCTACGGGACTAGGGATAAGGGAGCAGTACTTC	CASRISTGLGIREQYF
TRBJ2-7	-	TRBV6-5	-	TGTGCCAGCAGTTACCTCGCGGCCGCGGTCTCCTACGAGCAGTACTTC	CASSYLAAAVSYEQYF
TRBJ2-1	-	TRBV5-1	-	TGCGCCAGCAGCTTGGGGCAGCTGGTGATGGAGCAGTTCTTC	CASSLGQLVMEQFF
TRBJ2-1	-	TRBV20-1	-	TGCAGTGCCCTCTTCAATGAGCAGTTCTTC	CSALFNEQFF
TRBJ1-2	-	TRBV30	-	TGTGCCTGGGCAACAACACGCTACTCTAACTATGGCTACACCTTC	CAWATTRYSNYGYTF
TRBJ2-7	few	TRBV4-1	TRBD1	TGCGCCAGCAGCCAGTCGGCCGGGACAGGGCTCAACGAGCAGTACTTC	CASSQSAGTGLNEQYF
TRBJ2-1	few	TRBV13	TRBD2	TGTGCCAGCAGCTTAAGACTAGCGGGAGGGGATGAGCAGTTCTTC	CASSLRLAGGDEQFF
TRBJ2-3	-	TRBV10-3	TRBD2	TGTGCCATAGCGGGAGGGATCACAGATACGCAGTATTTT	CAIAGGITDTQYF
TRBJ1-2	-	TRBV6-6	TRBD1	TGTGCCAGCAGAAAGACAGGGGTCGGAGGCTACACCTTC	CASRKTGVGGYTF
TRBJ1-5	-	TRBV2	TRBD1	TGTGCCAGCAGAACGGACAGGTTCAATCAGCCCCAGCATTTT	CASRTDRFNQPQHF
TRBJ2-3	few	TRBV25-1	-	TGTGCCAGCAGTGAATTGGGCGGGATGATGGATACGCAGTATTTT	CASSELGGMMDTQYF
TRBJ2-4	-	TRBV18	-	TGTGCCAGCTCACCACCGGAGGGTCTGGCCAAAAACATTCAGTACTTC	CASSPPEGLAKNIQYF
TRBJ2-1	-	TRBV7-2	TRBD2	TGTGCCAGCAGCCTAAGGACTAGCGGGAGAACATTCAATGAGCAGTTCTTC	CASSLRTSGRTFNEQFF
TRBJ2-1	-	TRBV11-2	-	TGTGCCAGCAGCCACCGGGACCTCACCTACAATGAGCAGTTCTTC	CASSHRDLTYNEQFF
TRBJ2-1	once	TRBV5-1	TRBD1	TGCGCCAGCAGCTTAGGGACAGCGGATTACAATGAGCAGTTCTTC	CASSLGTADYNEQFF
TRBJ2-7	-	TRBV7-8	TRBD1	TGTGCCAGCAGGGACAGGGGTCGTTCCTACGAGCAGTACTTC	CASRDRGRSYEQYF
TRBJ1-2	few	TRBV5-1	-	TGCGCCAGCAGCGAACCAGGAGCCAACTATGGCTACACCTTC	CASSEPGANYGYTF
TRBJ2-6	few	TRBV19	-	TGTGCCAGTAGCTATTCGGATGGACACTCCCGGGCCAACGTCCTGACTTTC	CASSYSDGHSRANVLTF
TRBJ2-7	-	TRBV14	-	TGTGCCAGCAGCCGGGCAGGGGACATGCCCTACGAGCAGTACTTC	CASSRAGDMPYEQYF
TRBJ2-3	-	TRBV29-1	-	TGCAGCGTTGATAGCAGGGGCACAGATACGCAGTATTTT	CSVDSRGTDTQYF
TRBJ2-5	few	TRBV6-1	-	TGTGCCAGCGAATTTACAGGCAGGGAAGAGACCCAGTACTTC	CASEFTGREETQYF
TRBJ2-3	few	TRBV11-1	-	TGTGCCAGCAGCCCAGTCCGCGGTGGAAGTATATGGGCCGATACGCAGTATTTT	CASSPVRGGSIWADTQYF
TRBJ1-4	-	TRBV29-1	-	TGCAGCGTTGAAAGGGAAATGGAGGAAAAACTGTTTTTT	CSVEREMEEKLFF
TRBJ2-1	-	TRBV30	-	TGTGCCTGGGGAGGTTACAATGAGCAGTTCTTC	CAWGGYNEQFF
TRBJ2-7	-	TRBV11-2	TRBD2	TGTGCCAGCAGCCCCATCAGCGGGAGCTACGAGCAGTACTTC	CASSPISGSYEQYF
TRBJ1-5	-	TRBV5-6	-	TGTGCCAGCAGCTTGAGAGGGTCAGACAATCAGCCCCAGCATTTT	CASSLRGSDNQPQHF
TRBJ2-7	few	TRBV9	-	TGTGCCAGCAGCATGGGACCGATCTACGAGCAGTACTTC	CASSMGPIYEQYF
TRBJ2-3	few	TRBV2	TRBD2	TGTGCCAGCAGTGATGGAGCGGGAGGCACAGATACGCAGTATTTT	CASSDGAGGTDTQYF
TRBJ2-7	-	TRBV19	-	TGTGCCAGTAGTATTACAGACTCCTACGAGCAGTACTTC	CASSITDSYEQYF
TRBJ1-2	-	TRBV5-4	-	TGTGCCAGCAGCTTGGAGCAGGGGCGAAACTATGGCTACACCTTC	CASSLEQGRNYGYTF
TRBJ2-3	few	TRBV2	TRBD2	TGTGCCAGCTCTGGGGCGACTAGCGGCACAGATACGCAGTATTTT	CASSGATSGTDTQYF
TRBJ2-5	-	TRBV29-1	TRBD1	TGCAGCGTTGATTGGACAGGGGTTCGAGAGACCCAGTACTTC	CSVDWTGVRETQYF
TRBJ2-1	-	TRBV5-6	TRBD2	TGTGCCAGCAGCATAAGGACTAGCGGGAGGAAGAATGAGCAGTTCTTC	CASSIRTSGRKNEQFF
TRBJ2-3	few	TRBV7-2	TRBD1	TGTGCCAGCAGCTTAGGTACAGGGGGAGTAACAGATACGCAGTATTTT	CASSLGTGGVTDTQYF
TRBJ2-1	few	TRBV6-5	-	TGTGCCAGCAGTTACTTCTCGGACCTCACGAGGAATGAGCAGTTCTTC	CASSYFSDLTRNEQFF
TRBJ2-1	-	TRBV28	TRBD2	TGTGCCAGCAGCGAAGGGACTAGACGAATCTACAATGAGCAGTTCTTC	CASSEGTRRIYNEQFF
TRBJ1-2	-	TRBV9	TRBD1	TGTGCCAGCAGCACCGGGACAGGGGGCCTCTATGGCTACACCTTC	CASSTGTGGLYGYTF
TRBJ2-7	-	TRBV5-4	-	TGTGCCAGCAGCTCAACAGTTGCAGGGTACGACGAGCAGTACTTC	CASSSTVAGYDEQYF
TRBJ1-2	once	TRBV7-2	TRBD1	TGTGCCAGCAGGCCAAGTCCAGGGGGCAACTATGGCTACACCTTC	CASRPSPGGNYGYTF
TRBJ2-1	-	TRBV4-1	-	TGCGCCAGCAGCCAAGGCGACAGCAACTGGTATGAGCAGTTCTTC	CASSQGDSNWYEQFF
TRBJ2-1	-	TRBV4-2	-	TGTGCCAGCAGCCAAGTGGCTAGCTCCTACAATGAGCAGTTCTTC	CASSQVASSYNEQFF